What follows are 32 T cell receptor beta chains derived from one specimen sequenced in a study of cytomegalovirus exposure and HLA in healthy donors. Only in-frame clones appear in the TCRdb table, and some are missing; sequencing was by immunoSEQ multiplex PCR. Of 120,000 to 150,000 clones listed, approximately 93% are singletons. The specimen was PBMCs. The receptors were sampled from a man younger than 35 in good health and CMV-seronegative.

The chain links TRBV27 to TRBJ1-1, with 10 bases matching TRBD1. Germline trimming cut 6 bases from V and 3 bases from J; bases unmatched to any gene: 10. The CDR3 is made up of 16 amino acids. From germline, CDR1 is MNHEY and CDR2 SMNVEV (reference sequence). The CDR3: CASRIRQGARDTEAFF. CDR3 nucleotides: TGTGCCAGCAGGATCCGACAGGGGGCGCGGGACACTGAAGCTTTCTTT.

CDR3 sequence: CASSLGWLGLAEYNEQFF. CDR3 nucleotides: TGTGCCAGCAGCTTGGGGTGGCTAGGACTAGCGGAATACAATGAGCAGTTCTTC. This chain connects TRBV5-4 to TRBJ2-1, with 10 positions matching TRBD2. With V trimmed by 0 bases and J by 4 bases, 10 bases remained unmatched. Germline V lookup: CDR1 SGHNT, CDR2 YYREEE (reference sequence). CDR3 length: 18 residues.

The chain links TRBV23-1 to TRBJ2-7; 7 positions match TRBD2. TRBV23-1 is given ORF status, its function remaining uncertain. The trim removed 3 bases at V and 1 base at J, leaving 9 bases unmatched. The CDR3 has 16 residues. The CDR3 nucleotides are TGCGCCAGCAGTCAGGTCGTGCCTAGCGGTTCCTACGAGCAGTACGTC. Translated: CASSQVVPSGSYEQYV.

The V gene is TRBV4-3, the J gene TRBJ1-4; D might be TRBD1 (5 bases). The CDR3 has 15 amino acids. Trimming pared 0 bases from V and 4 bases from J, leaving 9 bases between. The germline gives CDR1 LGHNA, CDR2 YSLEER. The CDR3 DNA sequence: TGCGCCAGCAGCCAAGAGGGGGGTCGTAATGAAAAACTGTTTTTT. It translates to CASSQEGGRNEKLFF.

This rearrangement joins TRBV9 to TRBJ1-1, with a weak D call TRBD1 (5 bases). CDR3 length: 14 residues. Germline CDR1 and CDR2: SGDLS and YYNGEE. V was pared by 0 bases and J by 9 bases, with 15 bases between. The CDR3 loop is CASSVDLGGRKAFF. CDR3 in DNA: TGTGCCAGCAGCGTAGACTTGGGGGGACGGAAAGCTTTCTTT.

This clone has a handful of counts. The chain carries TRBV5-6 and TRBJ1-5, with D unclear. V was pared by 1 base and J by 3 bases, with 11 bases between. The CDR3 is made up of 15 amino acids. Per germline, CDR1 SGHDT and CDR2 YYEEEE. Written as DNA, the CDR3 is TGTGCCAGCAGCTTGTGGGCAAAGTTCAATCAGCCCCAGCATTTT. It yields the protein CASSLWAKFNQPQHF. Drawing the rest from reference TRBV5-6 and TRBJ1-5, the complete variable domain is DAGVTQSPTHLIKTRGQQVTLRCSPKSGHDTVSWYQQALGQGPQFIFQYYEEEERQRGNFPDRFSGHQFPNYSSELNVNALLLGDSALYLCASSLWAKFNQPQHFGDGTRLSIL.

The genes are TRBV7-9 and TRBJ1-3; 10 bases line up with TRBD1. V lost 4 bases to trimming and J lost 3 bases; unmatched junction nucleotides: 9. Germline values: CDR1 SEHNR, CDR2 FQNEAQ (reference sequence). This CDR3 is built from 17 residues. The CDR3 DNA follows: TGTGCCAGCAGCTCGCCCGGGGGGACAGGGGTTGGAAACACCATATATTTT. It yields the protein CASSSPGGTGVGNTIYF.

The V call is TRBV6-1, the J call TRBJ1-1; no clear D. V lost 5 bases and J lost 2, with 15 bases in between. Germline V lookup: CDR1 MNHNS, CDR2 SASEGT. The CDR3 contains 15 residues. The CDR3 bases are TGTGCCAGCAGTCCGATGGGAGGGAGAAACACTGAAGCTTTCTTT. It is translated as CASSPMGGRNTEAFF.

The chain uses TRBV10-3 and TRBJ2-2, with a possible D match to TRBD2 (6 bases). This CDR3 has 16 residues. With 3 bases removed from V and 6 bases from J, the gap between germline ends came to 17 bases. CDR1 is ENHRY, CDR2 SYGVKD, per germline. CDR3 amino acids: CAISDSRDHNPGELFF. CDR3 bases: TGTGCCATCAGTGACTCGCGGGACCACAATCCCGGGGAGCTGTTTTTT.

This clone was found once. The genes are TRBV18 and TRBJ2-4; 8 bases align to TRBD1. The germline V gene encodes CDR1 KGHSH and CDR2 LQKENI. With V trimmed by 4 bases and J by 7 bases, 6 bases remained unmatched. CDR3 length equals 14 residues. This CDR3 is CASSLQRQGNIQYF. The CDR3 DNA sequence: TGTGCCAGCTCACTACAACGACAGGGGAACATTCAGTACTTC.

The V and J genes are TRBV5-1 and TRBJ2-1; 15 bases agree with TRBD2. Germline values: CDR1 SGHRS, CDR2 YFSETQ. Trimming at V came to 4 bases and at J to 8 bases, leaving 16 bases not matched to a gene. The CDR3 is 19 residues long. CDR3 DNA sequence: TGCGCCAGCAGCCGTGGGACTAGCGGGGGGACCAGCGAAGTCTATGAGCAGTTCTTC. Its protein product is CASSRGTSGGTSEVYEQFF.

V is TRBV6-5 and J is TRBJ2-6; D call uncertain. V was trimmed by 2 bases and J by 0 bases, leaving 2 bases between them. CDR1 is MNHEY and CDR2 is SVGAGI in the germline V gene. The CDR3 sequence is 14 residues long. CDR3 residues: CASSYRSGANVLTF. CDR3 nucleotide sequence: TGTGCCAGCAGTTACCGCTCTGGGGCCAACGTCCTGACTTTC.

V is TRBV19 and J is TRBJ1-4; TRBD1 agrees at 9 bases. The CDR3 is made up of 16 amino acids. With V trimmed by 2 bases and J by 8 bases, 9 bases remained unmatched. From germline, CDR1 is LNHDA and CDR2 SQIVND (reference sequence). CDR3 sequence (DNA): TGTGCCAGTAGTATACCAACAGGGGGCACTTGGGAAAAACTGTTTTTT. Protein product: CASSIPTGGTWEKLFF.

The V and J genes are TRBV5-1 and TRBJ2-1, with D maybe TRBD2 (6 bases). CDR1 and CDR2 from the germline V gene are SGHRS and YFSETQ. The V gene lost 0 bases and the J gene lost 3 bases, with 10 bases spanning the gap. The CDR3 contains 15 residues. As DNA, the CDR3 is TGCGCCAGCAGCTTGGTTAGCGGATTCTACAATGAGCAGTTCTTC. Translation gives CASSLVSGFYNEQFF.

This chain links TRBV6-5 with TRBJ2-7; the match to TRBD1 covers 7 bases. Germline CDR1 and CDR2: MNHEY and SVGAGI. J lost 3 bases, V lost 6 bases, and 8 bases had no gene match. The CDR3 is 14 residues long. The CDR3 DNA reads TGTGCCAGCAGAATAGACAGGGCTGACTACGAGCAGTACTTC. Protein sequence: CASRIDRADYEQYF.

This sequence joins TRBV6-5 and TRBJ2-7, with a possible D match to TRBD2 (5 bases). Between the trimmed V and J ends, which lost 0 bases and 7 bases, there was a span of 13 bases. In germline, CDR1 is MNHEY, CDR2 SVGAGI. CDR3 size: 14 residues. The CDR3 loop reads CASSYSPGNGEQYV. The DNA of the CDR3 is TGTGCCAGCAGTTACTCCCCGGGGAACGGGGAGCAGTACGTC.

The chain carries TRBV4-3 and TRBJ2-1; TRBD2 matches 11 bases. The J segment lost 8 bases and the V segment lost 0 bases, leaving 9 bases of the junction unmatched. CDR3 size: 17 residues. Germline loops: CDR1 LGHNA, CDR2 YSLEER. Here the CDR3 DNA reads TGCGCCAGCAGCCAAGACCTAGCGGGAGGACCCGACGATGAGCAGTTCTTC. Translating gives CASSQDLAGGPDDEQFF.

In this sample, this clone turned up a few times. The chain has TRBV27 and TRBJ1-1; 7 bases map to TRBD1. V was pared by 8 bases and J by 0 bases, with 0 bases of the junction left unmatched. The length of the CDR3 is 12 residues. CDR1 MNHEY and CDR2 SMNVEV come from the germline V gene (reference sequence). The CDR3: CASGQVNTEAFF. Written as DNA, the CDR3 is TGTGCCAGCGGACAGGTGAACACTGAAGCTTTCTTT.

V is TRBV6-5 and J is TRBJ2-7, with TRBD1 identical over 7 bases. Germline assignment: CDR1 MNHEY and CDR2 SVGAGI. There are 14 residues in the CDR3. With V trimmed by 4 bases and J by 1 base, 4 bases remained unmatched. The CDR3: CASSFTQGSYEQYF. The CDR3 DNA follows: TGTGCCAGCAGTTTTACACAGGGGTCCTACGAGCAGTACTTC.

This clone was seen at least ten times. V usage is TRBV9 and J usage is TRBJ1-5; 9 bases map to TRBD1. The J segment lost 5 bases and the V segment lost 0 bases, leaving 3 bases of the junction unmatched. The CDR3 runs to 15 residues. Looked up from germline, CDR1 is SGDLS and CDR2 is YYNGEE. The CDR3 region has the DNA TGTGCCAGCAGCGTAGGACAGGGGGTAGATCAGCCCCAGCATTTT. Its translation: CASSVGQGVDQPQHF.

The J gene is TRBJ2-3, the V gene TRBV15, with a possible D match to TRBD2 (5 bases). Germline lookup yields CDR1 LNHNV and CDR2 YYDKDF (reference sequence). CDR3 length equals 16 residues. V dropped 2 bases and J dropped 0 bases, with 12 bases sitting between them. The CDR3 DNA follows: TGTGCCACCAGCAGACTAGCCCATACTAGCACAGATACGCAGTATTTT. It yields the protein CATSRLAHTSTDTQYF.

This chain joins TRBV15 and TRBJ2-1, with 7 bases aligning to TRBD2. This CDR3 region has 17 residues. With V trimmed by 0 bases and J by 3 bases, 8 bases remained unmatched. Germline V gives CDR1 LNHNV, CDR2 YYDKDF (reference sequence). CDR3 protein: CATSRDPGAGVYNEQFF. DNA for the CDR3: TGTGCCACCAGCAGAGATCCGGGCGCGGGAGTCTACAATGAGCAGTTCTTC.

The V and J genes are TRBV2 and TRBJ2-5, with 11 bases aligning to TRBD1. Trimming removed 6 bases from V and 5 bases from J; junction bases left unmatched: 8. The CDR3 runs 15 residues. Germline V lookup: CDR1 SNHLY, CDR2 FYNNEI. CDR3 in amino acids: CASSGGQGAYETQYF. CDR3 sequence (DNA): TGTGCCAGCAGCGGAGGACAGGGGGCGTATGAGACCCAGTACTTC.

The chain joins TRBV4-3 to TRBJ2-3, with 7 bases aligning to TRBD2. The germline V gene encodes CDR1 LGHNA and CDR2 YSLEER. The CDR3 has 18 amino acids. The V gene end was trimmed by 0 bases and the J gene end by 2 bases; junction bases not matched to a gene: 11. The CDR3 sequence is CASSQELLRTRATDTQYF. CDR3 in DNA: TGCGCCAGCAGCCAAGAGTTGCTTCGGACTAGAGCCACAGATACGCAGTATTTT.

The chain joins TRBV2 to TRBJ1-3; 7 nucleotides match TRBD1. Per germline, CDR1 SNHLY and CDR2 FYNNEI. V lost 5 bases to trimming and J lost 4 bases; unmatched junction nucleotides: 5. The CDR3 runs to 14 residues. In DNA, the CDR3 is TGTGCCAGCAGTCAGACAGGGACAGGAAACACCATATATTTT. It translates to CASSQTGTGNTIYF.

The chain carries TRBV4-1 and TRBJ2-7, with TRBD2 matching over 10 bases. In germline, CDR1 is MGHRA, CDR2 YSYEKL. Losses at the gene ends were 0 bases for V and 6 bases for J; bases not matched to a gene: 8. The length of the CDR3 is 16 residues. The CDR3 loop reads CASSQDRLERGGEQYF. In nucleotides, the CDR3 is TGCGCCAGCAGCCAAGACCGGTTGGAGCGGGGGGGCGAGCAGTACTTC.

The chain has TRBV30 and TRBJ2-7; tentatively, D is TRBD2 (6 bases). CDR1 GTSNPN and CDR2 SVGIG come from the germline V gene (reference sequence). This CDR3 is built from 14 residues. Between the trimmed V and J ends, which lost 0 bases and 3 bases, there was a span of 12 bases. CDR3 DNA sequence: TGTGCCTGGAGTGTGGGACTCCTCGTCTACGAGCAGTACTTC. Residues: CAWSVGLLVYEQYF.

The chain links TRBV11-2 to TRBJ2-3; D is perhaps TRBD1 (6 bases). The length of the CDR3 is 14 residues. The germline CDR1 and CDR2 sequences are SGHAT and FQNNGV. V was pared by 3 bases and J by 1 base, with 8 bases between. Here the CDR3 reads CASSFRTGTDTQYF. In DNA form, the CDR3 reads TGTGCCAGCAGCTTCCGGACAGGCACAGATACGCAGTATTTT.

V gene TRBV11-3 combines with J gene TRBJ2-1; 7 bases line up with TRBD1. The CDR3 covers 15 residues. V shed 3 bases, J shed 0 bases, and the junction held 2 bases outside the gene matches. Looked up from germline, CDR1 is SGHNT and CDR2 is YENEEA. CDR3 coding DNA: TGTGCCAGCAGCTTCAGGGGGAACTCCTACAATGAGCAGTTCTTC. Protein product: CASSFRGNSYNEQFF.

The chain employs TRBV2 and TRBJ2-1, with a weak D call TRBD1 (6 bases). Trimming shortened V by 6 bases and J by 6 bases, and 24 bases separated the two germline ends. The CDR3 totals 17 residues. Germline V gene data show CDR1 as SNHLY and CDR2 as FYNNEI. The CDR3 nucleotides read TGTGCCAGCAGGGATACACAGGGCTTCGCATATGGCAATGAGCAGTTCTTC. Translated, it gives CASRDTQGFAYGNEQFF. Supplemented by reference TRBV2 and TRBJ2-1, the full variable domain reads EPEVTQTPSHQVTQMGQEVILRCVPISNHLYFYWYRQILGQKVEFLVSFYNNEISEKSEIFDDQFSVERPDGSNFTLKIRSTKLEDSAMYFCASRDTQGFAYGNEQFFGPGTRLTVL.

The chain has TRBV5-4 and TRBJ2-5, with D tentatively TRBD2 (5 bases). CDR3 length: 14 residues. The V and J ends lost 0 bases and 4 bases respectively, with 10 bases between them. Germline lookup yields CDR1 SGHNT and CDR2 YYREEE (reference sequence). The CDR3, as DNA: TGTGCCAGCAGCTTGGAATGGGGAGTAGAGACCCAGTACTTC. Its translation is CASSLEWGVETQYF.

V gene TRBV4-1 combines with J gene TRBJ2-7; 12 positions match TRBD2. There are 18 residues in the CDR3. J was trimmed by 3 bases and V by 4 bases; bases with no gene match: 13. Germline CDR1 reads MGHRA; CDR2 reads YSYEKL. The CDR3 reads CASSRPGWRTSGDYEQYF. CDR3 DNA sequence: TGCGCCAGCAGCCGTCCGGGTTGGAGGACTAGCGGGGACTACGAGCAGTACTTC.